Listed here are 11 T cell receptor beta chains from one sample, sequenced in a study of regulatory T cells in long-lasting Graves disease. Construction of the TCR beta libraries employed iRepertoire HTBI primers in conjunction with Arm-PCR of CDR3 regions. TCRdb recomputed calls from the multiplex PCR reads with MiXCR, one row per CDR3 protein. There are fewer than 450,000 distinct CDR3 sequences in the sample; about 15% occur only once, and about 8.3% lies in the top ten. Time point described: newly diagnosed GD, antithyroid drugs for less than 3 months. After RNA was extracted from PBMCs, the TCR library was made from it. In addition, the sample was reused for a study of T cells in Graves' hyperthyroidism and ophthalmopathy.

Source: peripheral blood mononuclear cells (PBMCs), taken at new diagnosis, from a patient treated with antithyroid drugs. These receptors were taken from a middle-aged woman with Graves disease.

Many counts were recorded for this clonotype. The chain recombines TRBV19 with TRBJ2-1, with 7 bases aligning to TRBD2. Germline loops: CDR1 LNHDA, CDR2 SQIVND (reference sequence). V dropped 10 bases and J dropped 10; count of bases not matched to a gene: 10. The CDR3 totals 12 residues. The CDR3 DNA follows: TGTGCCAACAAGGGGAGGGTCAGGGAGCAGTTCTTC. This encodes CANKGRVREQFF.

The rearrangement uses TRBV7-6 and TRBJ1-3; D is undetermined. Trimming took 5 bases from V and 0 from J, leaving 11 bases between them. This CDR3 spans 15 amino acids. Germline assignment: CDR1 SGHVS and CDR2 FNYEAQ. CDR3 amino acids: CASSHTLNSGNTIYF. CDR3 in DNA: TGTGCCAGCAGCCACACGTTAAACTCTGGAAACACCATATATTTT. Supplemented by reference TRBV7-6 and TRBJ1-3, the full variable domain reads GAGVSQSPRYKVTKRGQDVALRCDPISGHVSLYWYRQALGQGPEFLTYFNYEAQQDKSGLPNDRFSAERPEGSISTLTIQRTEQRDSAMYRCASSHTLNSGNTIYFGEGSWLTVV.

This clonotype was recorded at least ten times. Here the CDR3 reads CASSSRDRVFEKLFF. The CDR3 coding sequence is TGTGCCAGCAGTTCCCGGGACAGGGTTTTCGAAAAACTGTTTTTT. The chain has TRBV28 and TRBJ1-4; 9 bases line up with TRBD1. The CDR3 loop spans 15 amino acids. The germline CDR1 and CDR2 sequences are MDHEN and SYDVKM. Losses at the gene ends were 4 bases for V and 8 bases for J; bases not matched to a gene: 8.

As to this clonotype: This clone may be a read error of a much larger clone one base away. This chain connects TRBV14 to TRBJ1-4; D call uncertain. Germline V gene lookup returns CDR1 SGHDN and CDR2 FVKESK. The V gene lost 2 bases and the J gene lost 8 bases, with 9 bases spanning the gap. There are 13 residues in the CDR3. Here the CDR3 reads CASSQNQREKLFF. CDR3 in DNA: TGTGCCAGCAGCCAAAACCAGAGGGAAAAACTGTTTTTT.

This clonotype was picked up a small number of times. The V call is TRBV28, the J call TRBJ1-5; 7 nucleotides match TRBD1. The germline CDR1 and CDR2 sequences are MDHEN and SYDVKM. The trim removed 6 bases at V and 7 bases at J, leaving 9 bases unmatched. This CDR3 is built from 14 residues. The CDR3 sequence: CASSQTGSGQPQHF. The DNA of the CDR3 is TGTGCCAGCAGCCAGACAGGGTCGGGCCAGCCCCAGCATTTT. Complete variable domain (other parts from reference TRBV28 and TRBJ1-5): DVKVTQSSRYLVKRTGEKVFLECVQDMDHENMFWYRQDPGLGLRLIYFSYDVKMKEKGDIPEGYSVSREKKERFSLILESASTNQTSMYLCASSQTGSGQPQHFGDGTRLSIL.

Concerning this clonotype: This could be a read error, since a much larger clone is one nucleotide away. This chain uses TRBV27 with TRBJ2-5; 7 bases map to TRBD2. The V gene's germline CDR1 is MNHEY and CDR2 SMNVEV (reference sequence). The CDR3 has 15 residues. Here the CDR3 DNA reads TGTGCCGGCAGTTTTGCCGGGACTACCAAAGAGACCCAGTACTTC. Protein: CAGSFAGTTKETQYF.

CDR3 sequence reads: CASSIDQTEQFF. The CDR3 DNA sequence: TGTGCCAGCAGCATAGACCAAACCGAGCAGTTCTTC. The chain employs TRBV7-9 and TRBJ2-1, with D uncertain. The CDR3 consists of 12 residues. The V end was cut by 5 bases, the J end by 10 bases, with 12 bases between. Germline V lookup: CDR1 SEHNR, CDR2 FQNEAQ (reference sequence).

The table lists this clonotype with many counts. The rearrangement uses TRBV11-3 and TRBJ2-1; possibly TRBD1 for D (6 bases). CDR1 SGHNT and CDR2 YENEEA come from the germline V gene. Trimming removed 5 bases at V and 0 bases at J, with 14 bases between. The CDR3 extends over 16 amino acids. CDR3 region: CASSISTGSSYNEQFF. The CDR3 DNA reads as TGTGCCAGCAGCATCAGCACAGGGAGCTCCTACAATGAGCAGTTCTTC.

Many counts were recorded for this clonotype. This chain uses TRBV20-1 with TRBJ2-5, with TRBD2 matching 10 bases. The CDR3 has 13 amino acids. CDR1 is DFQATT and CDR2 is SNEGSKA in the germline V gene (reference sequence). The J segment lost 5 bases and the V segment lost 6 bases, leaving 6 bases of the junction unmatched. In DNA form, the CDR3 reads TGCAGTGCCACACTAGCGGGGAGGGAGACCCAGTACTTC. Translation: CSATLAGRETQYF.

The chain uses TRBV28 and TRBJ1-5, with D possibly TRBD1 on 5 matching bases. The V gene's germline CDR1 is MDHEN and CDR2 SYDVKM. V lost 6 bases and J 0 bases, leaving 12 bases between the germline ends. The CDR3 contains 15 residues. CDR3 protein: CASSPDRYSNQPQHF. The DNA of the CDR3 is TGTGCCAGCAGCCCCGACAGATATAGCAATCAGCCCCAGCATTTT.

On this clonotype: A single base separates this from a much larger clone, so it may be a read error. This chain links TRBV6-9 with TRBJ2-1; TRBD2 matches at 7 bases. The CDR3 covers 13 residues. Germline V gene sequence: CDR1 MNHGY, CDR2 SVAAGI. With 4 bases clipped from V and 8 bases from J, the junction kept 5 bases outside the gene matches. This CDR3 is CASSCNGGDEQFF. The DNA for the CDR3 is TGTGCCAGCAGTTGCAATGGGGGGGATGAGCAGTTCTTC.